This T cell receptor delta chain was sequenced for a study of gamma-delta chains in newborns, infants, children. Study at large: Microbial exposure reportedly drives polyclonal innate γδ T cell expansion after birth.

TCRdb reapplied CATT to the reads. The table has 1,200 or so delta-chain clones, approximately 3% seen once; the top ten hold 16%. This clone is classed as large. The same CDR3 is also encoded by other DNA sequences in this sample. Trimming at V came to 3 bases and at J to 1 base, leaving 22 bases not matched to a gene. The CDR3 loop spans 22 amino acids. Germline V lookup: CDR1 GEAIGNYY, CDR2 EKD. The rearrangement joins TRDV2 to TRDJ1; 13 bases map to TRDD3. The sequenced material came from blood. This TCR was sampled from a child who was a newborn, infant or young child, either healthy, febrile or measles-vaccinated (not recorded which). The CDR3 sequence is CACDRLPTLRTGGYAITDKLIF. CDR3 sequence (DNA): TGTGCCTGTGACCGGCTTCCTACTTTACGTACTGGGGGATACGCTATCACCGATAAACTCATCTTT.